The entry that follows covers one T cell receptor beta chain sequence. From RNA transcripts, TCR beta CDR3 regions were amplified. TCR CDR3 regions were first amplified by RT-PCR with HTBI primers. TCRdb reanalysed the multiplex PCR reads using MiXCR and keeps one entry per CDR3 protein. The data show about 460,000 distinct CDR3 sequences, with less than 25% seen just once and under 55% held by the top ten. The entry originates in a study of T cells in Graves' hyperthyroidism and ophthalmopathy. V gave up 4 bases and J gave up 5 bases, with 12 bases separating them. Per germline, CDR1 MNHEY and CDR2 SVGAGI. The CDR3 has 14 residues.

This clonotype was obtained from a woman in her 70s with Graves' ophthalmopathy. The J gene is TRBJ1-5, the V gene TRBV6-5, with D possibly matching TRBD1 (6 bases). Sequencing input: blood. CDR3 coding DNA: TGTGCCAGCAGTTCCCCCGGGGGGCATCAGCCCCAGCATTTT. Residues: CASSSPGGHQPQHF.